The TCR beta chain described here comes from a study of T cell repertoires in cytomegalovirus infection. Broader study findings: Dominant in the ex vivo response were TCR beta clonotypes restricted by HLA-C and specific for CMV.

V was pared by 2 bases and J by 4 bases, with 5 bases between. CDR3 length equals 12 residues. Germline assignment: CDR1 SGHVS and CDR2 FQNEAQ. This clonotype was picked up many times. Its antigen is as yet unknown. TCRdb ran MiXCR on the reads and lists one entry per CDR3 protein. Here the sample spans fewer than 350,000 distinct CDR3 sequences, about a sixth being singletons. The sequence derives from a human donor in good health (CMV status not recorded). Some clones in this sample may be carry-over from other donors' samples. V is TRBV7-8 and J is TRBJ1-1; no clear D. Sample: PBMCs. The CDR3: CASSLYPTEAFF. In DNA form, the CDR3 reads TGTGCCAGCAGCTTATATCCCACTGAAGCTTTCTTT.